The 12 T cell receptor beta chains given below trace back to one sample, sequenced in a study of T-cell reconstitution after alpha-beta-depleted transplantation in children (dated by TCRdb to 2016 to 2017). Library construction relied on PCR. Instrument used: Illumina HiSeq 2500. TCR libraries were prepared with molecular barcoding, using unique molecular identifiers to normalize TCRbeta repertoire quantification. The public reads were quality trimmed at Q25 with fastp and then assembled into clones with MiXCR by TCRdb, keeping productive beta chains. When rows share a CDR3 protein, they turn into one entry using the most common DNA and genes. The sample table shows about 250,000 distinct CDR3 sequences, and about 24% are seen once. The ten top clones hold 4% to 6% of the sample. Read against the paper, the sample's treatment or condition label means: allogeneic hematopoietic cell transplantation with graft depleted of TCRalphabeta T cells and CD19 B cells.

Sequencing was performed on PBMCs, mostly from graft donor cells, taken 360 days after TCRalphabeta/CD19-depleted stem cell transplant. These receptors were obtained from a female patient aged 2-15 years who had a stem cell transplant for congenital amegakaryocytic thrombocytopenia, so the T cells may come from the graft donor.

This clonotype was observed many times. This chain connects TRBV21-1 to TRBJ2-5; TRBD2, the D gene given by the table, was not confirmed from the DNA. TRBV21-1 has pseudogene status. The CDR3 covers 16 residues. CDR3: CASSTIWTSGQETQYF. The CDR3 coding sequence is TGTGCCAGCAGCACAATTTGGACTAGCGGCCAAGAGACCCAGTACTTC.

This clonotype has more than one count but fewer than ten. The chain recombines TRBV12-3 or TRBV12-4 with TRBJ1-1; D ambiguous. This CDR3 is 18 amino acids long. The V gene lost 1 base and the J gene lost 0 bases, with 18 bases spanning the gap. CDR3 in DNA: TGTGCCAGCAGTTTAGGTGGAGGCCTCCGTCGGCTGAACACTGAAGCTTTCTTT. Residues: CASSLGGGLRRLNTEAFF.

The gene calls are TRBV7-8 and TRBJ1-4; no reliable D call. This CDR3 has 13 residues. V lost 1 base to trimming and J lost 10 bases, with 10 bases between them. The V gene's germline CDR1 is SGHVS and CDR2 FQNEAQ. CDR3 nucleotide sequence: TGTGCCAGCAGCTTAGTTCGGCGGGGAAAACTGTTTTTT. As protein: CASSLVRRGKLFF. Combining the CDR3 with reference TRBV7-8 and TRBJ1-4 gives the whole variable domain GAGVSQSPRYKVAKRGQDVALRCDPISGHVSLFWYQQALGQGPEFLTYFQNEAQLDKSGLPSDRFFAERPEGSVSTLKIQRTQQEDSAVYLCASSLVRRGKLFFGSGTQLSVL.

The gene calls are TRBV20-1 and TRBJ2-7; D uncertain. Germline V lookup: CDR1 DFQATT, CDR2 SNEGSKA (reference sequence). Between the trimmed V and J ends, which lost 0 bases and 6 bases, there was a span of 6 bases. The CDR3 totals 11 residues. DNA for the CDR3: TGCAGTGCTAGAGATTCCCTCGAGCAGTACTTC. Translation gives CSARDSLEQYF.

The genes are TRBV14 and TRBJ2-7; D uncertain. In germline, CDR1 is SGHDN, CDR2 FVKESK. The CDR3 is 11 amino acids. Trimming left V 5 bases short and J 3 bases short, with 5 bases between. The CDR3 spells CASSENYEQYF. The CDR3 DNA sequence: TGTGCCAGCAGCGAAAACTACGAGCAGTACTTC.

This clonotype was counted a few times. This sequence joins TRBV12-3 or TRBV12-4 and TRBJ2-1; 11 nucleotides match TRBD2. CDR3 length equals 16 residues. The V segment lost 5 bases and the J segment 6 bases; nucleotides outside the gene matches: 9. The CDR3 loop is CASSPKTSGRSNEQFF. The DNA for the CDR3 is TGTGCCAGCAGTCCCAAAACTAGCGGGAGATCCAATGAGCAGTTCTTC.

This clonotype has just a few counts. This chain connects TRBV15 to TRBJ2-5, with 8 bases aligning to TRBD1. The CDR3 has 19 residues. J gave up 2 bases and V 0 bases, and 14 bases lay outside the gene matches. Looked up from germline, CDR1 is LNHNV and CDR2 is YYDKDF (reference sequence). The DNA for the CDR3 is TGTGCCACCAGCAGAGACCAACTGAGGACAGGGCTGCTGCAAGAGACCCAGTACTTC. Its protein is CATSRDQLRTGLLQETQYF.

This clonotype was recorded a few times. CDR3 DNA: TGTGCCAGCAGTTTAATGTGGATTCGGAATGAGCAGTTCTTC. Its protein product is CASSLMWIRNEQFF. The chain carries TRBV28 and TRBJ2-1; D gene ambiguous. The CDR3 runs to 14 residues. Germline CDR1 is MDHEN and CDR2 is SYDVKM. Trimming pared 2 bases from V and 7 bases from J, leaving 12 bases between.

CDR3: CATSQDYLWGTHSYNEQFF. CDR3 nucleotide sequence: TGTGCCACCTCCCAAGATTATTTGTGGGGGACCCACTCCTACAATGAGCAGTTCTTC. The V call is TRBV3-1, the J call TRBJ2-1, with D possibly called TRBD1 or TRBD2 (5 bases each). Germline-derived CDR1 and CDR2 are LGHDT and YNNKEL (reference sequence). This CDR3 region has 19 residues. Trimming stripped 10 bases from V and 0 bases from J, with 28 bases between.

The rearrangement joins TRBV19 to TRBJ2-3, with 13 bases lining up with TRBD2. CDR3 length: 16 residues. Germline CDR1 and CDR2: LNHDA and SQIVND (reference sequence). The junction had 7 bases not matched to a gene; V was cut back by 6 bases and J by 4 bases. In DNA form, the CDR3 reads TGTGCCAGTAGACTACGGACTAGCGGGAGTGCAGATACGCAGTATTTT. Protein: CASRLRTSGSADTQYF.

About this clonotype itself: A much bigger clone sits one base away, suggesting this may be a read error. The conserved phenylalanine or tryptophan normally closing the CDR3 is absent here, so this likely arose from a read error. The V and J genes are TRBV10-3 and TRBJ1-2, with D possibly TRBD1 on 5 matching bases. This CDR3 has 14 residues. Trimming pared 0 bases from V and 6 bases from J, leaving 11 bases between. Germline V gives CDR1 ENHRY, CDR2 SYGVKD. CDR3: CAISESMARDGYTC. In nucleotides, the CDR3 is TGTGCCATCAGTGAGTCGATGGCCAGGGATGGCTACACCTGC.

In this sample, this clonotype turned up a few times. The CDR3, as DNA: TGTGCCACCAGCAGAGATACAGGACCCTACGAGCAGTACTTC. Translated, it gives CATSRDTGPYEQYF. The chain recombines TRBV15 with TRBJ2-7; weak D call: TRBD1 (5 bases). Germline V gives CDR1 LNHNV, CDR2 YYDKDF (reference sequence). V was cut by 0 bases and J by 2 bases, with 8 bases left in between. CDR3 length equals 14 residues. Based on the CDR3 plus reference TRBV15 and TRBJ2-7, the full variable domain is DAMVIQNPRYQVTQFGKPVTLSCSQTLNHNVMYWYQQKSSQAPKLLFHYYDKDFNNEADTPDNFQSRRPNTSFCFLDIRSPGLGDTAMYLCATSRDTGPYEQYFGPGTRLTVT.